A single sample gave rise to the 29 T cell receptor beta chains below, sequenced in a study of identical twins. TCRdb re-called the 5' RACE reads through MiXCR, storing one row per CDR3 protein. This table has about 340,000 distinct CDR3 sequences, 9% to 15% appearing once. A further study also used this sample, focusing on yellow fever vaccine responses in identical twins.

What was sequenced was CD8+ T cells sorted from blood. The receptors shown here come from a woman younger than 30 in good health.

About this clonotype: Just one base apart from a much larger clone, this may be a read error. The rearrangement links TRBV4-1 to TRBJ2-2; D unclear. The CDR3 is 12 amino acids. V lost 4 bases to trimming and J lost 3 bases, with 3 bases between them. Germline CDR1 MGHRA, CDR2 YSYEKL. For the CDR3, the DNA is TGCGCCAGCAGCCGTTACACCGGGGAGCTGTTTTTT. Amino acids: CASSRYTGELFF.

The chain is built from TRBV7-9 and TRBJ2-1, with 7 bases aligning to TRBD1. This CDR3 has 13 amino acids. The ends lost 4 bases at V and 8 bases at J; junction bases unmatched: 5. In germline, CDR1 is SEHNR, CDR2 FQNEAQ (reference sequence). CDR3 nucleotide sequence: TGTGCCAGCAGCTCCCGACAGGGCGATGAGCAGTTCTTC. Its translation is CASSSRQGDEQFF.

The genes are TRBV2 and TRBJ2-1; the D gene is possibly TRBD2 (6 bases). Germline V gives CDR1 SNHLY, CDR2 FYNNEI. V lost 2 bases and J lost 3, with 11 bases in between. The CDR3 totals 15 residues. For the CDR3, the DNA is TGTGCCAGCAGTGAACTGGCTAGCGTCTACAATGAGCAGTTCTTC. Translation gives CASSELASVYNEQFF.

Ten or more counts support this clonotype. J is TRBJ1-6 and V is TRBV4-1, with TRBD1 as a possible D gene (6 bases). The CDR3 totals 17 residues. Looked up from germline, CDR1 is MGHRA and CDR2 is YSYEKL. Deletions cut 4 bases from V and 6 bases from J, with 19 bases between. CDR3 sequence: CASSLTEQGLFNSPLHF. The CDR3 region has the DNA TGCGCCAGCAGCCTTACCGAACAGGGTTTGTTTAATTCACCCCTCCACTTT.

The J gene is TRBJ2-1, the V gene TRBV7-6, with unresolved D. CDR1 is SGHVS and CDR2 is FNYEAQ in the germline V gene. V gave up 0 bases and J gave up 5 bases, with 5 bases separating them. The CDR3 contains 13 residues. For the CDR3, the DNA is TGTGCCAGCAGCTTAGCGGCCAACAATGAGCAGTTCTTC. This encodes CASSLAANNEQFF.

The chain uses TRBV13 and TRBJ2-7; 14 positions agree with TRBD2. The germline gives CDR1 PRHDT, CDR2 FYEKMQ (reference sequence). V dropped 0 bases and J dropped 6; count of bases not matched to a gene: 4. The CDR3 has 16 residues. In nucleotides, the CDR3 is TGTGCCAGCAGCTTAGGCGGGACTAGCGGGAGTCCCGAGCAGTACTTC. Its protein is CASSLGGTSGSPEQYF.

The rearrangement links TRBV7-6 to TRBJ2-6; D might be TRBD2 (6 bases). Trimming stripped 3 bases from V and 0 bases from J, with 9 bases between. Germline V gene sequence: CDR1 SGHVS, CDR2 FNYEAQ. This CDR3 is built from 16 residues. The DNA for the CDR3 is TGTGCCAGCAGCTTGGGACTCATCTCTGGGGCCAACGTCCTGACTTTC. As protein: CASSLGLISGANVLTF.

This clonotype showed up just a few times. The chain has TRBV5-1 and TRBJ2-1; D possibly uses TRBD1 or TRBD2 (5 bases each). This CDR3 has 16 residues. Per germline, CDR1 SGHRS and CDR2 YFSETQ. V lost 1 base, J lost 7 bases, and 18 bases lay in between. CDR3 in DNA: TGCGCCAGCAGCTTGTTCGGGACGACGCTTCCGAATGAGCAGTTCTTC. Encoded protein: CASSLFGTTLPNEQFF.

This clonotype was detected a few times. The genes are TRBV11-2 and TRBJ2-1, with D hard to call. CDR1 SGHAT and CDR2 FQNNGV come from the germline V gene. The V gene lost 0 bases and the J gene lost 7 bases, with 10 bases spanning the gap. The CDR3 consists of 14 residues. CDR3 in DNA: TGTGCCAGCAGCTTAGATCGGTTAGGGAATGAGCAGTTCTTC. Encoded protein: CASSLDRLGNEQFF.

This clonotype was detected many times. The gene calls are TRBV9 and TRBJ2-7; 8 bases map to TRBD1. The CDR3 length is 15 residues. The V and J ends lost 4 bases and 4 bases, in that order; junction bases with no gene match: 10. Germline CDR1 reads SGDLS; CDR2 reads YYNGEE. The CDR3 protein is CASSPGQGGSYEQYF. CDR3 DNA sequence: TGTGCCAGCAGCCCCGGACAGGGAGGTTCTTACGAGCAGTACTTC.

This clonotype has a count of ten or more. This chain uses TRBV15 with TRBJ2-1; TRBD1 aligns across 10 bases. The germline V gene has CDR1 LNHNV and CDR2 YYDKDF (reference sequence). The CDR3 covers 20 residues. V gave up 0 bases and J gave up 8 bases; unmatched junction bases: 19. In nucleotides, the CDR3 is TGTGCCACCAGCAGAGATCATGTTAGTGACAGGGGGCGATTAAACGATGAGCAGTTCTTC. This encodes CATSRDHVSDRGRLNDEQFF.

V and J are TRBV12-3 or TRBV12-4 and TRBJ1-5; 7 nucleotides line up with TRBD1. V lost 5 bases and J lost 9; bases outside the gene matches: 7. The CDR3 has 13 amino acids. CDR3 region: CASSIQGPRPQHF. The CDR3 DNA is TGTGCCAGCAGTATACAGGGGCCCCGGCCCCAGCATTTT.

This chain links TRBV28 with TRBJ2-3; D remains ambiguous. The germline V and J ends were trimmed by 5 bases and 2 bases, with 11 bases remaining between them. The CDR3 runs 14 residues. The germline V gene encodes CDR1 MDHEN and CDR2 SYDVKM. As DNA, the CDR3 is TGTGCCAGCAGTCCCCCTGGGCCCACAGATACGCAGTATTTT. Its protein product is CASSPPGPTDTQYF.

V gene TRBV29-1 combines with J gene TRBJ1-1, with no clear D. Germline CDR1 SQVTM, CDR2 ANQGSEA. The V end lost 4 bases, the J end lost 0 bases, and 9 bases lay between the germline ends. This CDR3 contains 13 residues. The CDR3 reads CSVVGSMNTEAFF. CDR3 sequence (DNA): TGCAGCGTTGTTGGATCCATGAACACTGAAGCTTTCTTT. The variable domain in full, with the rest retrieved from reference TRBV29-1 and TRBJ1-1, is SAVISQKPSRDICQRGTSLTIQCQVDSQVTMMFWYRQQPGQSLTLIATANQGSEATYESGFVIDKFPISRPNLTFSTLTVSNMSPEDSSIYLCSVVGSMNTEAFFGQGTRLTVV.

The table lists this clonotype with a few counts. The chain carries TRBV27 and TRBJ2-6; D call uncertain. Trimming took off 11 bases at V and 4 bases at J, with 6 bases between the two ends. The germline CDR1 and CDR2 sequences are MNHEY and SMNVEV (reference sequence). The CDR3 has 11 amino acids. DNA of the CDR3: TGTGCCGTCGTCGGGGCCAACGTCCTGACTTTC. It specifies CAVVGANVLTF. The whole variable domain, remainder taken from reference TRBV27 and TRBJ2-6, is EAQVTQNPRYLITVTGKKLTVTCSQNMNHEYMSWYRQDPGLGLRQIYYSMNVEVTDKGDVPEGYKVSRKEKRNFPLILESPSPNQTSLYFCAVVGANVLTFGAGSRLTVL.

This clonotype was observed a single time. The chain combines TRBV7-6 with TRBJ2-2, with D perhaps being TRBD1 or TRBD2 (5 bases each). The CDR3 runs to 14 residues. Trimming shortened V by 1 base and J by 6 bases, and 9 bases separated the two germline ends. Germline CDR1 reads SGHVS; CDR2 reads FNYEAQ. CDR3 nucleotides: TGTGCCAGCAGCTTAGAGTTGGGGGCCGGGGAGCTGTTTTTT. Translated: CASSLELGAGELFF.

This clonotype was found a few times. V gene TRBV4-1 combines with J gene TRBJ2-5; D uncertain. This CDR3 has 13 residues. Germline-derived CDR1 and CDR2 are MGHRA and YSYEKL. V lost 3 bases and J lost 2, with 7 bases in between. In nucleotides, the CDR3 is TGCGCCAGCAGCCATCTCCCACAAGAGACCCAGTACTTC. Amino acid sequence: CASSHLPQETQYF.

The chain links TRBV4-2 to TRBJ1-2, with TRBD1 identical over 8 bases. The CDR3 consists of 14 residues. Trimming at V came to 1 base and at J to 12 bases, leaving 10 bases not matched to a gene. Germline CDR1 LGHNA, CDR2 YNFKEQ. This CDR3 is CASSQAMTGEVDTF. DNA for the CDR3: TGTGCCAGCAGCCAAGCTATGACAGGGGAGGTGGACACCTTC.

J is TRBJ2-3 and V is TRBV7-9; D possibly corresponds to TRBD1 (5 bases). CDR1 SEHNR and CDR2 FQNEAQ come from the germline V gene (reference sequence). This CDR3 spans 16 amino acids. The CDR3 coding sequence is TGTGTCACATGGGGCACCGTCAAAGATAGCACAGATACGCAGTATTTT. Translated: CVTWGTVKDSTDTQYF.

This chain links TRBV3-1 with TRBJ2-2; 13 nucleotides align to TRBD2. V lost 1 base and J lost 2; bases outside the gene matches: 7. Germline CDR1 reads LGHDT; CDR2 reads YNNKEL (reference sequence). The CDR3 covers 19 residues. CDR3 protein: CASSQGTSGGPRNTGELFF. The CDR3 DNA is TGTGCCAGCAGCCAAGGGACTAGCGGGGGCCCTCGAAACACCGGGGAGCTGTTTTTT.

The V call is TRBV27, the J call TRBJ2-7; 8 bases are a match to TRBD1. CDR3 length: 14 residues. V trimming: 5 bases; J trimming: 2 bases; junction bases outside the gene matches: 5. Germline lookup yields CDR1 MNHEY and CDR2 SMNVEV (reference sequence). CDR3 loop: CASSPTGQAYEQYV. As DNA, the CDR3 is TGTGCCAGCAGTCCCACGGGACAGGCCTACGAGCAGTACGTC.

The J gene is TRBJ2-7, the V gene TRBV5-8; no clear D gene. The V gene's germline CDR1 is SGHTS and CDR2 YDEGEE. The CDR3 length is 12 residues. Deletions cut 3 bases from V and 6 bases from J, with 10 bases between. The CDR3 loop reads CASSYPISEQYV. CDR3 nucleotide sequence: TGTGCCAGCAGCTACCCCATTTCCGAGCAGTACGTC.

The CDR3 is CASSPFLLNTGELFF. DNA for the CDR3: TGTGCCAGCAGTCCCTTCCTGCTGAACACCGGGGAGCTGTTTTTT. The chain joins TRBV27 to TRBJ2-2; no firm D call. Trimming removed 5 bases at V and 1 base at J, with 11 bases between. The CDR3 sequence is 15 residues long. Germline V CDR1 and CDR2: MNHEY, SMNVEV (reference sequence).

This chain uses TRBV3-1 with TRBJ2-3; D is undetermined. Looked up from germline, CDR1 is LGHDT and CDR2 is YNNKEL (reference sequence). This CDR3 spans 13 amino acids. V lost 4 bases, J lost 1 base, and 6 bases lay in between. The CDR3 nucleotides are TGTGCCAGCAGCCGGGCTCGCACAGATACGCAGTATTTT. Its translation is CASSRARTDTQYF.

The chain combines TRBV3-1 with TRBJ2-3; possibly TRBD2 for D (5 bases). V was cut by 8 bases and J by 3 bases, with 12 bases left in between. Germline CDR1 and CDR2: LGHDT and YNNKEL (reference sequence). The CDR3 spans 13 residues. The CDR3 here is CASLGVATDTQYF. CDR3 sequence (DNA): TGTGCCAGCCTCGGGGTAGCTACAGATACGCAGTATTTT.

The V and J genes are TRBV20-1 and TRBJ1-5, with 9 bases lining up with TRBD1. V lost 1 base, J lost 4 bases, and 2 bases stayed unmatched. The CDR3 is 14 residues long. CDR1 and CDR2 from the germline V gene are DFQATT and SNEGSKA (reference sequence). The CDR3 protein is CSARVGQGNQPQHF. For the CDR3, the DNA is TGCAGTGCTAGAGTGGGACAGGGAAATCAGCCCCAGCATTTT.

This clonotype was detected ten times or more. This chain uses TRBV7-9 with TRBJ2-3; D possibly corresponds to TRBD1 (6 bases). V was shortened by 5 bases and J by 5 bases, with 17 bases between the two germline ends. The CDR3 has 15 amino acids. Germline values: CDR1 SEHNR, CDR2 FQNEAQ (reference sequence). The CDR3, as DNA: TGTGCCAGCAGCAACTCCAGGGGAAGCGGAGATACGCAGTATTTT. This sequence encodes CASSNSRGSGDTQYF.

This clonotype was counted a few times. The rearrangement uses TRBV7-9 and TRBJ2-3; TRBD1 might be the D (5 bases). Trimming left V 7 bases short and J 0 bases short, with 8 bases between. The length of the CDR3 is 13 residues. CDR1 and CDR2 (germline): SEHNR, FQNEAQ (reference sequence). CDR3 residues: CASIGASTDTQYF. DNA of the CDR3: TGTGCCAGCATAGGGGCTAGCACAGATACGCAGTATTTT.

This clonotype was observed a handful of times. V is TRBV10-3 and J is TRBJ1-2, with TRBD1 identical over 7 bases. With V trimmed by 5 bases and J by 3 bases, 9 bases remained unmatched. Germline V gene data show CDR1 as ENHRY and CDR2 as SYGVKD. This CDR3 has 15 residues. As DNA, the CDR3 is TGTGCCATCAGTACCGACGAGGGGGCATACTATGGCTACACCTTC. Protein: CAISTDEGAYYGYTF.